This T cell receptor (beta chain) was identified during a study of cytomegalovirus exposure and HLA in healthy donors. A remark on this clone: Antigen unknown.

From germline, CDR1 is SGHDN and CDR2 FVKESK. Trimming cost V 4 bases and J 3 bases, with 15 bases left between them. The CDR3 covers 16 residues. Findings and limits, study-wide: Presence/absence analyses took donor sequencing depth as roughly uniform. Across donors, most TCRs were seen rarely, yet some public ones were widespread. In vitro confirmation showed three CMV-associated chains to be CMV antigen specific.

The PCR contained 60 Vbeta and 13 Jbeta primers. Study processing details: Around 12 million of about 80 million unique TCR beta chains were shared, per a later count. Data came from immunoSEQ multiplex PCR; TCRdb stores just in-frame clones and leaves some out. V and J calls and clone size are those listed in that table; D and trimming were worked out from the DNA. Of about 270,000 clones listed, 80% to 90% are singletons. The TCR was taken from a man between 35 and 55 years old in good health and CMV-seropositive. This sequence joins TRBV14 and TRBJ2-2; weak D call: TRBD2 (5 bases). The sample taken for sequencing was PBMCs. The CDR3 DNA is TGTGCCAGCAGCCCGGGCGGGCTAGCTCACACCGGGGAGCTGTTTTTT. The encoded protein is CASSPGGLAHTGELFF. Drawing the rest from reference TRBV14 and TRBJ2-2, the complete variable domain is EAGVTQFPSHSVIEKGQTVTLRCDPISGHDNLYWYRRVMGKEIKFLLHFVKESKQDESGMPNNRFLAERTGGTYSTLKVQPAELEDSGVYFCASSPGGLAHTGELFFGEGSRLTVL.